A selection of T cell receptor beta chains follows, all from one sample in a study of T cell repertoires in cytomegalovirus infection. A single record per CDR3 protein comes from TCRdb applying MiXCR to the reads. The sample records roughly 640,000 distinct CDR3 sequences, roughly 24% being singletons. The sample taken for sequencing was CD8+ T cells from PBMCs. The source of these receptors is a human donor in good health (CMV status not recorded). Some clones in this sample may be carry-over from other donors' samples. CDR3s include the opening cysteine and the closing phenylalanine or tryptophan. The order of the fields is D gene, V gene, J gene, clone size, CDR3 DNA, CDR3 protein. D genes are given only for firm matches. Expanded clones are given a class, and other clones once, few, many or no size at all.

D: -; V: TRBV6-1; J: TRBJ2-3; size: once; DNA: TGTGCCAGCACCGGGTTGGGGAGCAATCAGCCCCAGTATTTT; CDR3: CASTGLGSNQPQYF
D: TRBD2; V: TRBV5-5; J: TRBJ2-5; size: -; DNA: TGTGCCACCTTTCCGAACTTTGGGGGGGGACAAGAGACCCAGTACTTC; CDR3: CATFPNFGGGQETQYF
D: -; V: TRBV12-3/TRBV12-4; J: TRBJ2-1; size: few; DNA: TGTGCCAGCAGTCGCGGGCCCCGGGATAGGCAGTTCTTC; CDR3: CASSRGPRDRQFF
D: -; V: TRBV20-1; J: TRBJ2-5; size: few; DNA: TGCAGTGCGCGGCGGGGAATGTACCAAGAGACCCAGTACTTC; CDR3: CSARRGMYQETQYF
D: TRBD2; V: TRBV27; J: TRBJ2-1; size: few; DNA: TGTGCCAGCAGTTTACTCCCCTTAGCGGGGGCTTACAATGAGCAGTTCTTC; CDR3: CASSLLPLAGAYNEQFF
D: TRBD1; V: TRBV7-6; J: TRBJ1-2; size: many; DNA: TGTGCCAGCAGCTTGACAGGGGGCGGCTATGGCTACACCTTC; CDR3: CASSLTGGGYGYTF
D: -; V: TRBV4-1; J: TRBJ1-1; size: few; DNA: TGCGCCAGCAGCCCATCTGGGGTGCGCACTGAAGCTTTCTTT; CDR3: CASSPSGVRTEAFF
D: -; V: TRBV27; J: TRBJ2-1; size: many; DNA: TGTGCCAGCAGTTCTCGGGGACCAAAGGGATGGGACAATGAGCAGTTCTTC; CDR3: CASSSRGPKGWDNEQFF
D: -; V: TRBV2; J: TRBJ1-2; size: -; DNA: TGTGCCAGCAGTGAATGGAACAGCTCCAACTATGGCTACACCTTC; CDR3: CASSEWNSSNYGYTF
D: -; V: TRBV28; J: TRBJ2-1; size: once; DNA: TGTGCCAGCAGTTTAGGGGCTAGCGTGGACAATGAGCAGTTCTTC; CDR3: CASSLGASVDNEQFF
D: -; V: TRBV12-3/TRBV12-4; J: TRBJ1-5; size: many; DNA: TGTGCCAGCAGTTTCTCCGGACAGCGCAATCAGCCCCAGCATTTT; CDR3: CASSFSGQRNQPQHF
D: -; V: TRBV13; J: TRBJ2-7; size: -; DNA: TGTGCCAGCAGCTCCCAACTCGCCTCCTACGAGCAGTACTTC; CDR3: CASSSQLASYEQYF
D: -; V: TRBV7-9; J: TRBJ1-6; size: many; DNA: TGTGCCAGCAGCAAGACAGACAATAATTCACCCCTCCACTTT; CDR3: CASSKTDNNSPLHF
D: -; V: TRBV14; J: TRBJ1-1; size: -; DNA: TGTGCCAGCAGCCAAGAGGTGTTTGGGACTGAAGCTTTCTTT; CDR3: CASSQEVFGTEAFF
D: -; V: TRBV5-3; J: TRBJ2-7; size: once; DNA: TGTGCCAACAGCTTGGGGGTAGGCAGGCAAACCTACGAGCAGTACTTC; CDR3: CANSLGVGRQTYEQYF
D: -; V: TRBV15; J: TRBJ1-5; size: -; DNA: TGTGCCACCAGGGACGGGGGCAGGGGAGATCAGCCCCAGCATTTT; CDR3: CATRDGGRGDQPQHF
D: -; V: TRBV14; J: TRBJ2-7; size: few; DNA: TGTGCCAGCAGCCGTCGGGGGCTCGCCTACGAGCAGTACTTC; CDR3: CASSRRGLAYEQYF
D: -; V: TRBV5-1; J: TRBJ1-2; size: -; DNA: TGCGCCAGCAGCTCGGAAGGGGCTCCGGGCTATGGCTACACCTTC; CDR3: CASSSEGAPGYGYTF
D: TRBD2; V: TRBV20-1; J: TRBJ2-5; size: few; DNA: TGCAGTGCCCCTGGGCTAGCGGGGGGCAGGGAGACCCAGTACTTC; CDR3: CSAPGLAGGRETQYF
D: -; V: TRBV5-1; J: TRBJ2-1; size: few; DNA: TGCGCCAGCAGCTTGAATAGTGATGAGCAGTTCTTC; CDR3: CASSLNSDEQFF
D: TRBD1; V: TRBV7-2; J: TRBJ1-5; size: many; DNA: TGTGCCAGCAGCTTTCACAGGGGTTTCGATCAGCCCCAGCATTTT; CDR3: CASSFHRGFDQPQHF
D: -; V: TRBV4-1; J: TRBJ1-1; size: few; DNA: TGCGCCAGCAGCCAAGAACAGGGATGGCGGACTGAAGCTTTCTTT; CDR3: CASSQEQGWRTEAFF
D: TRBD2; V: TRBV6-1; J: TRBJ2-5; size: many; DNA: TGTGCCAGCAGTGAAGGGCGGGGGGCCATTAGTGCGCAAGAGACCCAGTACTTC; CDR3: CASSEGRGAISAQETQYF
D: -; V: TRBV14; J: TRBJ1-2; size: few; DNA: TGTGCCAGCAGCCAAGAAGCATGGGGGGCCGATGGCTACACCTTC; CDR3: CASSQEAWGADGYTF
D: TRBD1; V: TRBV11-2; J: TRBJ2-5; size: few; DNA: TGTGCCAGCAGCTTTAAGGGACAGCAAGAGACCCAGTACTTC; CDR3: CASSFKGQQETQYF
D: -; V: TRBV7-9; J: TRBJ2-1; size: many; DNA: TGTGCCAGCAGCTTAGAAGGGGGATCCTACAATGAGCAGTTCTTC; CDR3: CASSLEGGSYNEQFF
D: TRBD2; V: TRBV28; J: TRBJ2-2; size: few; DNA: TGTGCCAGCAGTCCGCTCGGTAGCGGGGTCGCCGGGGAGCTGTTTTTT; CDR3: CASSPLGSGVAGELFF
D: -; V: TRBV6-5; J: TRBJ1-6; size: few; DNA: TGTGCCAGCAGTCAAGCTTGGGATAATTCACCCCTCCACTTT; CDR3: CASSQAWDNSPLHF
D: TRBD1; V: TRBV2; J: TRBJ1-2; size: -; DNA: TGTGCCAGCAGTGAATCGACAGGGGATGGCTACACCTTC; CDR3: CASSESTGDGYTF
D: -; V: TRBV24-1; J: TRBJ1-2; size: few; DNA: TGTGCCATTCTTTGGACGGGGGGAAGTAACTATGGCTACACCTTC; CDR3: CAILWTGGSNYGYTF
D: TRBD2; V: TRBV6-5; J: TRBJ2-2; size: few; DNA: TGTGCCAGCAGTTATGGGGGGGGGACCGGGGAGCTGTTTTTT; CDR3: CASSYGGGTGELFF
D: TRBD1; V: TRBV27; J: TRBJ2-5; size: -; DNA: TGTGTCAGCCGTACAGGGGCGAGGAGAGAGACCCAGTACTTC; CDR3: CVSRTGARRETQYF
D: TRBD2; V: TRBV28; J: TRBJ2-2; size: -; DNA: TGTGCCAGCAGTTTCCCGACTAGCGGGGGCTCGAACACCGGGGAGCTGTTTTTT; CDR3: CASSFPTSGGSNTGELFF
D: -; V: TRBV6-4; J: TRBJ2-1; size: many; DNA: TGTGCCAGCAGTGACTCTGACAGCTACTACAATGAGCAGTTCTTC; CDR3: CASSDSDSYYNEQFF
D: TRBD1; V: TRBV20-1; J: TRBJ1-4; size: -; DNA: TGCAGTGCCTACCCAGGGGGAGGGTATGAAAAACTGTTTTTT; CDR3: CSAYPGGGYEKLFF
D: -; V: TRBV5-1; J: TRBJ2-1; size: few; DNA: TGCGCCAGCAGCTTGCGGAGGGACCCATTGTACAATGAGCAGTTCTTC; CDR3: CASSLRRDPLYNEQFF
D: -; V: TRBV2; J: TRBJ1-5; size: -; DNA: TGTGCCAGCAGTGATGAGGCAGCATATAGCAATCAGCCCCAGCATTTT; CDR3: CASSDEAAYSNQPQHF
D: TRBD2; V: TRBV20-1; J: TRBJ2-3; size: -; DNA: TGCAGTGCTAGTCCTGGGACTAGCGTTTTACCTAGCACAGATACGCAGTATTTT; CDR3: CSASPGTSVLPSTDTQYF
D: -; V: TRBV14; J: TRBJ2-1; size: few; DNA: TGTGCCAGCAGCTCAAAGGGGGGTCTTTACAATGAGCAGTTCTTC; CDR3: CASSSKGGLYNEQFF
D: -; V: TRBV19; J: TRBJ2-2; size: -; DNA: TGTGCCAGTCTCCAGTATTGCGCGAACACCGGGGAGCTGTTTTTT; CDR3: CASLQYCANTGELFF
D: TRBD1; V: TRBV28; J: TRBJ2-3; size: many; DNA: TGTGCCAGCAGTCCCTACGACAGGGTTCAACCAGATACGCAGTATTTT; CDR3: CASSPYDRVQPDTQYF
D: -; V: TRBV6-2/TRBV6-3; J: TRBJ1-1; size: -; DNA: TGTGCCAGCAGTTACTGGGACAAGGGGCGACTGAACACTGAAGCTTTCTTT; CDR3: CASSYWDKGRLNTEAFF
D: -; V: TRBV28; J: TRBJ1-1; size: many; DNA: TGTGCCAGCAGTTTAGGTGGGGGTGGTGTCACTGAAGCTTTCTTT; CDR3: CASSLGGGGVTEAFF
D: -; V: TRBV7-8; J: TRBJ2-5; size: few; DNA: TGTGCCAGCAGCTTAATTGGACTTACCCAAGAGACCCAGTACTTC; CDR3: CASSLIGLTQETQYF
D: -; V: TRBV19; J: TRBJ2-4; size: -; DNA: TGTGCCAGTAGCTCGAGGGGACCCAAAAACATTCAGTACTTC; CDR3: CASSSRGPKNIQYF
D: -; V: TRBV27; J: TRBJ1-2; size: many; DNA: TGTGCCAGCAGTCAATCGGGGGTACGGGACTATGGCTACACCTTC; CDR3: CASSQSGVRDYGYTF
D: -; V: TRBV2; J: TRBJ1-4; size: -; DNA: TGTGCCAGCAGTGAGGGAATTAAGGGCACTAATGAAAAACTGTTTTTT; CDR3: CASSEGIKGTNEKLFF
D: -; V: TRBV19; J: TRBJ1-1; size: -; DNA: TGTGCCAGTAGTATTTTAAAAGGGGAGAACACTGAAGCTTTCTTT; CDR3: CASSILKGENTEAFF
D: TRBD1; V: TRBV5-5; J: TRBJ1-2; size: -; DNA: TGTGCCAGCAGCTCCCCGGGACAGACCTATGGCTACACCTTC; CDR3: CASSSPGQTYGYTF
D: TRBD2; V: TRBV29-1; J: TRBJ2-5; size: few; DNA: TGCAGCGTTTGGACTAGCGAAGAGACCCAGTACTTC; CDR3: CSVWTSEETQYF
D: TRBD1; V: TRBV28; J: TRBJ2-7; size: -; DNA: TGTGCCAGCAGTGCTCTCCCTGACAGGGACTCCTACGAGCAGTACTTC; CDR3: CASSALPDRDSYEQYF
D: -; V: TRBV6-5; J: TRBJ2-5; size: -; DNA: TGTGCCAGCAGTTACCGGCCGGGTGAGACCCAGTACTTC; CDR3: CASSYRPGETQYF
D: TRBD2; V: TRBV9; J: TRBJ2-1; size: -; DNA: TGTGCCAGCAGCGTAGGAAGCGGGACTAGCGGGGGGCCGGGAAATGAGCAGTTCTTC; CDR3: CASSVGSGTSGGPGNEQFF
D: TRBD1; V: TRBV4-2; J: TRBJ1-6; size: -; DNA: TGTGCCAGCAGCTATACCGGGACAGGGGACTATAATTCACCCCTCCACTTT; CDR3: CASSYTGTGDYNSPLHF
D: -; V: TRBV7-9; J: TRBJ1-1; size: -; DNA: TGTGCCAGCAGCTTAGGCCTCAGGACTGAAGCTTTCTTT; CDR3: CASSLGLRTEAFF
D: TRBD2; V: TRBV3-1; J: TRBJ2-1; size: -; DNA: TGTGCCAGCAGCCAATTGCTAGCGGGAAAAAATGAGCAGTTCTTC; CDR3: CASSQLLAGKNEQFF
D: -; V: TRBV20-1; J: TRBJ1-3; size: many; DNA: TGCTGCAGTAGGGGGGACTCTGGAAACACCATATATTTT; CDR3: CCSRGDSGNTIYF
D: -; V: TRBV20-1; J: TRBJ1-1; size: few; DNA: TGCAGTGCTAGTTGGCAGACTAACACTGAAGCTTTCTTT; CDR3: CSASWQTNTEAFF
D: -; V: TRBV12-3/TRBV12-4; J: TRBJ1-2; size: -; DNA: TGTGCCAGCAGTTTGGGCCCGGGGGATGACTACACCTTC; CDR3: CASSLGPGDDYTF